This T cell receptor (beta chain) was recorded in a study of read filtering for tumor transcriptome and immune sequencing. The library was built from approximately 400 ng RNA with molecular barcoded adaptors for alpha/delta and beta/gamma chains. Each CDR3 protein gets one entry after TCRdb re-called the reads with MiXCR. The data contain about 38,000 distinct CDR3 sequences, approximately 13% of them singletons. The specimen was a population of CD138-negative cells sorted from bone marrow. This clonotype originated in a donor aged 40 or over with multiple myeloma.

The CDR3 bases are TGTGCCAGCAGTCCGCCGGGACCGGGTGGTGAAGCTTTCTTT. Its translation: CASSPPGPGGEAFF. The V and J genes are TRBV12-3 or TRBV12-4 and TRBJ1-1; possibly TRBD1 for D (5 bases). With 5 bases removed from V and 7 bases from J, the gap between germline ends came to 17 bases. The CDR3 runs 14 residues.